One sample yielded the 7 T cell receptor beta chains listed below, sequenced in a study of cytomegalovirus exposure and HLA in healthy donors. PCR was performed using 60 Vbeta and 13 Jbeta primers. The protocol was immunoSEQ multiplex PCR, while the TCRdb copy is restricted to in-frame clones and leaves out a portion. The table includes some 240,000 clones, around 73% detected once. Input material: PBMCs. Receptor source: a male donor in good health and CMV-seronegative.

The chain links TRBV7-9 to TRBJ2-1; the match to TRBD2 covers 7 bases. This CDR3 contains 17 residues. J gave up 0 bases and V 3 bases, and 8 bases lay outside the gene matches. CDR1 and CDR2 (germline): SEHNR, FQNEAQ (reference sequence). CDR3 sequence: CASSLVGGPSSYNEQFF. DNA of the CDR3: TGTGCCAGCAGCTTGGTGGGAGGGCCCAGCTCCTACAATGAGCAGTTCTTC.

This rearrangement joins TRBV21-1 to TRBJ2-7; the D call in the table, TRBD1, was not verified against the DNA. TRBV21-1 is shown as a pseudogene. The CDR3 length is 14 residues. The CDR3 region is CAPSGTGGFYEQYF. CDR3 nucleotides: TGTGCCCCGTCCGGGACAGGGGGCTTCTACGAGCAGTACTTC.

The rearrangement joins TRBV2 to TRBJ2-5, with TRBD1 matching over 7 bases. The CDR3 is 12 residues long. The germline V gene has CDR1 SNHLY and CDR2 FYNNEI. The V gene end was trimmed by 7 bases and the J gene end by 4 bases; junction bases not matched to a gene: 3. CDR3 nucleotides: TGTGCCAGCAAGGCAGGGGGAGAGACCCAGTACTTC. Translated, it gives CASKAGGETQYF.

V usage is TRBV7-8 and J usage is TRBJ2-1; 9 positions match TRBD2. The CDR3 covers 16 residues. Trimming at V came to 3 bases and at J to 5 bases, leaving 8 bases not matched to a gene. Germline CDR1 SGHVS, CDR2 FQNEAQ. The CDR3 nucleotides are TGTGCCAGCAGCTTTCCAATAGCGGGGGTGAACAATGAGCAGTTCTTC. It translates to CASSFPIAGVNNEQFF.

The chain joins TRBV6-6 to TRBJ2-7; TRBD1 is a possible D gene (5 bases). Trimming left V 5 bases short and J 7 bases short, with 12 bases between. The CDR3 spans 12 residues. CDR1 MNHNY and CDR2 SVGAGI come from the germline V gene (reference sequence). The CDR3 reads CASSQSGLEQYF. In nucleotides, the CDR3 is TGTGCCAGCAGTCAATCAGGGTTGGAGCAGTACTTC.

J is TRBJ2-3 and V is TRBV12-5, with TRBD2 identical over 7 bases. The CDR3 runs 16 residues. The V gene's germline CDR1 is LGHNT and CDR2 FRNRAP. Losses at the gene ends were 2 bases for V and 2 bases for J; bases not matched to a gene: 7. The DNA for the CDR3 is TGTGCTAGTGGTTTGCCCGGTGCGGGAGTCACAGATACGCAGTATTTT. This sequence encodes CASGLPGAGVTDTQYF.

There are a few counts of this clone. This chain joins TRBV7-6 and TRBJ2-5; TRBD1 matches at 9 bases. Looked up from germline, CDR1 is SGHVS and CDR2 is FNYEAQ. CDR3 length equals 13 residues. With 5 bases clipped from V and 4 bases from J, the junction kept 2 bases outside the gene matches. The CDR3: CASSKDRGETQYF. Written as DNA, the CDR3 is TGTGCCAGCAGCAAGGACAGGGGAGAGACCCAGTACTTC. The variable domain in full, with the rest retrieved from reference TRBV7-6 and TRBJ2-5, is GAGVSQSPRYKVTKRGQDVALRCDPISGHVSLYWYRQALGQGPEFLTYFNYEAQQDKSGLPNDRFSAERPEGSISTLTIQRTEQRDSAMYRCASSKDRGETQYFGPGTRLLVL.